This paragraph covers one T cell receptor (beta chain) sequence. CDR3 size: 13 residues. Trimming cost V 3 bases and J 7 bases, with 13 bases left between them. Per the germline V gene, CDR1 is DFQATT and CDR2 is SNEGSKA (reference sequence). Together with a sample-barcoded 5' primer, a J-beta primer mix was included in a second PCR lasting about 7 to 12 cycles. TCRdb analysed the 5' RACE reads with MiXCR anew, one entry per CDR3 protein. The sample lists about 1.8 million distinct CDR3 sequences, about 49% occurring once. The data belong to a study of blood T cells in healthy people across ages. The chain joins TRBV20-1 to TRBJ1-5; a weak D match, TRBD1 (5 bases). Sequencing used blood. The source is a woman between 40 and 55 years old in good health. CDR3 sequence (DNA): TGCAGTGCTAGTTTAGGGGCAGGGCAGCCCCAGCATTTT. This codes for CSASLGAGQPQHF.